Following are 2 T cell receptor beta chains from one sample sequenced in a study of blood T cell repertoires in COVID-19. This table comes from immunoSEQ multiplex PCR, and its TCRdb copy is limited to in-frame clones, with some not included. The table shows 250,000 to 300,000 clones, with 75% to 90% occurring only once. The sample consisted of peripheral blood. The source is a woman in her thirties with active or convalescent COVID-19.

This chain links TRBV5-1 with TRBJ2-3; tentatively, D is TRBD2 (6 bases). Trimming stripped 1 base from V and 2 bases from J, with 14 bases between. Germline loops: CDR1 SGHRS, CDR2 YFSETQ. The CDR3 extends over 16 amino acids. The CDR3: CASSLQGTGATDTQYF. The CDR3 coding sequence is TGCGCCAGCAGCTTGCAAGGGACTGGAGCCACAGATACGCAGTATTTT.

J is TRBJ2-6 and V is TRBV19; 7 nucleotides line up with TRBD1. Germline V gives CDR1 LNHDA, CDR2 SQIVND (reference sequence). Germline trimming cut 3 bases from V and 4 bases from J; bases unmatched to any gene: 15. The CDR3 spans 19 residues. This CDR3 is CASSIPLDREPLGANVLTF. CDR3 sequence (DNA): TGTGCCAGTAGTATCCCCCTCGACAGGGAACCCCTCGGGGCCAACGTCCTGACTTTC. Combining the CDR3 with reference TRBV19 and TRBJ2-6 gives the whole variable domain DGGITQSPKYLFRKEGQNVTLSCEQNLNHDAMYWYRQDPGQGLRLIYYSQIVNDFQKGDIAEGYSVSREKKESFPLTVTSAQKNPTAFYLCASSIPLDREPLGANVLTFGAGSRLTVL.